This paragraph reports one TCR beta chain. This specimen belongs to a study of Ad26.COV2.S vaccination and SARS-CoV-2 variants. Assay used: immunoSEQ multiplex PCR; TCRdb lists only in-frame clones, some missing. The repertoire includes about 400,000 clones, 80% to 95% of them detected once, and over 1.5% sits in the top ten. Specified treatment: about 20 received Ad26.COV2.S at low or high dose, single or two shots; five or six received placebo; per-sample allocation not given. Samples were taken on day 63 after the first vaccine or placebo injection. Participants' vaccine, an Ad26 vector, delivered Wuhan-strain SARS-CoV-2 spike. Trimming stripped 4 bases from V and 6 bases from J, with 12 bases between. There are 14 residues in the CDR3. CDR1 is SGHNT and CDR2 is YENEEA in the germline V gene.

The sequence was obtained from a person between 18 and 65 years old who received the Ad26.COV2.S COVID-19 vaccine or a placebo. Sample: peripheral blood, taken in a trial of Ad26.COV2.S vaccine versus placebo. The chain carries TRBV11-3 and TRBJ2-2; TRBD2 is a possible D gene (5 bases). The CDR3 loop reads CASSSSRGAGELFF. The CDR3 DNA reads as TGTGCCAGCAGCTCCTCCCGGGGAGCCGGGGAGCTGTTTTTT.